The present TCR beta chain was sequenced within a study of shared clonotypes between healthy human individuals. Background on the study: Three CD4 naive, three CD4 memory, two CD8 naive and one CD8 memory plate were used per donor. Study-level points and caveats: The authors sampled blood alone, and tissue repertoires likely differ. The study generally estimated greater richness for naive than memory subsets.

Sequenced by immunoSEQ multiplex PCR; TCRdb stores in-frame clones only, minus some. The sample includes about 680,000 clones, 92% of them seen just once. As defined, naive CD8 cells were CD45RO-negative and positively selected for CCR7, with terminally differentiated effector memory CD45RA+ cells excluded. Concerning this clone: Its antigen is not identified.

The sequenced sample consisted of naive CD8+ T cells sorted from blood. This TCR derives from a man under 40 in good health.

The CDR3 loop is CASSPNLAGGYNEQFF. The CDR3 DNA reads TGCGCCAGCAGCCCCAATCTAGCGGGAGGGTACAATGAGCAGTTCTTC. The rearrangement uses TRBV5-1 and TRBJ2-1; TRBD2 agrees at 12 bases. CDR1 is SGHRS, CDR2 YFSETQ, per germline. The CDR3 has 16 amino acids. The V and J ends lost 4 bases and 4 bases, in that order; junction bases with no gene match: 6.